The 15 T cell receptor beta chains given below trace back to one sample, sequenced in a study of blood T cell repertoires in COVID-19. The data were produced by immunoSEQ multiplex PCR, yet TCRdb's version contains in-frame clones alone and is incomplete. The repertoire has over 150,000 clones, around four fifths of them found once; the top ten carry about 8.8%. Input material: peripheral blood. These receptors all stem from a woman older than 75 with COVID-19, enrolled during active disease.

The CDR3 here is CASSLVTSGITKNIQYF. The CDR3, as DNA: TGTGCCAGCAGCTTGGTTACTAGCGGGATCACCAAAAACATTCAGTACTTC. This rearrangement joins TRBV5-4 to TRBJ2-4, with TRBD2 identical over 10 bases. Trimming removed 0 bases from V and 2 bases from J; junction bases left unmatched: 5. This CDR3 region has 17 residues. Germline V gives CDR1 SGHNT, CDR2 YYREEE (reference sequence).

The genes are TRBV28 and TRBJ2-4; 13 bases match TRBD2. Germline trimming cut 7 bases from V and 6 bases from J; bases unmatched to any gene: 6. Per the germline V gene, CDR1 is MDHEN and CDR2 is SYDVKM. The CDR3 length is 15 residues. Here the CDR3 DNA reads TGTGCCAGCACCGGGACTAGCGGGAAGATAAACATTCAGTACTTC. Protein product: CASTGTSGKINIQYF.

The V call is TRBV19, the J call TRBJ2-5; 10 nucleotides line up with TRBD2. The CDR3 contains 16 residues. Trimming took 6 bases from V and 5 from J; bases not matched to a gene: 12. The germline gives CDR1 LNHDA, CDR2 SQIVND (reference sequence). CDR3 protein: CASRAASGRGGETQYF. The CDR3 DNA reads as TGTGCCAGTAGGGCCGCTAGCGGGAGAGGTGGCGAGACCCAGTACTTC. The full variable domain, completed using reference TRBV19 and TRBJ2-5, is DGGITQSPKYLFRKEGQNVTLSCEQNLNHDAMYWYRQDPGQGLRLIYYSQIVNDFQKGDIAEGYSVSREKKESFPLTVTSAQKNPTAFYLCASRAASGRGGETQYFGPGTRLLVL.

The V and J genes are TRBV29-1 and TRBJ2-2; tentative D call: TRBD2 (6 bases). V lost 5 bases, J lost 4 bases, and 17 bases lay in between. Germline CDR1 and CDR2: SQVTM and ANQGSEA. This CDR3 spans 15 amino acids. CDR3 DNA sequence: TGCAGCGTTTCTCGGGACTCCACCGGCACCGGGGAGCTGTTTTTT. Translated: CSVSRDSTGTGELFF.

The V call is TRBV7-8, the J call TRBJ2-7; D remains unclear. Germline assignment: CDR1 SGHVS and CDR2 FQNEAQ. CDR3 size: 11 residues. V lost 1 base and J 6 bases, leaving 4 bases between the germline ends. The CDR3 loop reads CASSLESEQYF. The DNA for the CDR3 is TGTGCCAGCAGCTTAGAGAGCGAGCAGTACTTC.

The rearrangement uses TRBV3-1 (or the pseudogene TRBV3-2) and TRBJ2-3, with 10 bases identical to TRBD2. With 3 bases clipped from V and 4 bases from J, the junction kept 10 bases outside the gene matches. In germline, CDR1 is LGHDT, CDR2 YNNKEL (reference sequence). The CDR3 extends over 17 amino acids. The CDR3 DNA is TGTGCCAGCAGCCAGATCGAGCGGGGGGGCCCCGCAGATACGCAGTATTTT. The encoded protein is CASSQIERGGPADTQYF.

This chain joins TRBV29-1 and TRBJ2-5, with 7 nucleotides matching TRBD1. Germline loops: CDR1 SQVTM, CDR2 ANQGSEA. The CDR3 loop spans 15 amino acids. V trimming: 6 bases; J trimming: 0 bases; junction bases outside the gene matches: 10. CDR3 sequence: CSVDPGQKYQETQYF. The DNA of the CDR3 is TGCAGCGTCGACCCGGGACAGAAGTACCAAGAGACCCAGTACTTC.

V usage is TRBV4-2 and J usage is TRBJ2-3; the match to TRBD2 covers 9 bases. V was pared by 0 bases and J by 3 bases, with 4 bases of the junction left unmatched. Germline V gives CDR1 LGHNA, CDR2 YNFKEQ. The CDR3 contains 16 residues. CDR3 amino acids: CASSQDPSGVTDTQYF. CDR3 sequence (DNA): TGTGCCAGCAGCCAAGATCCTAGCGGGGTGACAGATACGCAGTATTTT.

The chain combines TRBV7-6 with TRBJ1-1; D is ambiguous. The CDR3 runs to 13 residues. Germline lookup yields CDR1 SGHVS and CDR2 FNYEAQ. V lost 3 bases, J lost 8 bases, and 13 bases lay in between. CDR3 DNA: TGTGCCAGCAGCTTCGGATCGTCACTAGAAGCTTTCTTT. It is translated as CASSFGSSLEAFF.

This rearrangement joins TRBV2 to TRBJ1-5; D is undetermined. The V gene lost 4 bases and the J gene lost 6 bases, with 10 bases spanning the gap. The CDR3 length is 13 residues. Germline-derived CDR1 and CDR2 are SNHLY and FYNNEI. CDR3 residues: CASSVEGGQPQHF. CDR3 DNA: TGTGCCAGCAGTGTTGAAGGAGGTCAGCCCCAGCATTTT.

This clone was recorded only once. The chain has TRBV3-1 (or the pseudogene TRBV3-2) and TRBJ2-1; 8 positions agree with TRBD2. The germline gives CDR1 LGHDT, CDR2 YNNKEL (reference sequence). After removal of 0 bases from V and 5 bases from J, the junction contained 6 bases not matched to a gene. The CDR3 covers 16 residues. The CDR3 nucleotides read TGTGCCAGCAGCCAAGATGCTAGCGGGCCCCACAATGAGCAGTTCTTC. Residues: CASSQDASGPHNEQFF.

The chain has TRBV7-3 and TRBJ1-3; 7 bases agree with TRBD1. This CDR3 region has 13 residues. V trimming: 10 bases; J trimming: 4 bases; junction bases outside the gene matches: 7. CDR1 is SGHTA, CDR2 FQGTGA, per germline. The CDR3 region is CATSGQRGNTIYF. CDR3 coding DNA: TGTGCCACCTCGGGACAGAGAGGAAACACCATATATTTT.

CDR3 nucleotides: TGTGCCAGTAGTTTCCTAGCGGGTAGCTCCTACAATGAGCAGTTCTTC. Protein: CASSFLAGSSYNEQFF. This rearrangement joins TRBV19 to TRBJ2-1, with 8 nucleotides matching TRBD2. Germline V lookup: CDR1 LNHDA, CDR2 SQIVND (reference sequence). J was trimmed by 0 bases and V by 5 bases; bases with no gene match: 6. This CDR3 comprises 16 residues. The variable domain in full, with the rest retrieved from reference TRBV19 and TRBJ2-1, is DGGITQSPKYLFRKEGQNVTLSCEQNLNHDAMYWYRQDPGQGLRLIYYSQIVNDFQKGDIAEGYSVSREKKESFPLTVTSAQKNPTAFYLCASSFLAGSSYNEQFFGPGTRLTVL.

The chain is built from TRBV18 and TRBJ1-5; possible D gene TRBD1, 6 bases. The CDR3 spans 14 residues. Trimming left V 6 bases short and J 3 bases short, with 12 bases between. Germline-derived CDR1 and CDR2 are KGHSH and LQKENI. The CDR3 loop is CASSPDSPNQPQHF. The CDR3 bases are TGTGCCAGCTCGCCGGACAGCCCCAATCAGCCCCAGCATTTT.

The rearrangement joins TRBV18 to TRBJ2-3, with 11 bases fitting TRBD2. The V and J ends lost 2 bases and 5 bases, in that order; junction bases with no gene match: 3. The V gene's germline CDR1 is KGHSH and CDR2 LQKENI. CDR3 length equals 15 residues. The CDR3 is CASSPIAGGEDTQYF. The CDR3 coding sequence is TGTGCCAGCTCACCAATAGCGGGGGGGGAAGATACGCAGTATTTT.